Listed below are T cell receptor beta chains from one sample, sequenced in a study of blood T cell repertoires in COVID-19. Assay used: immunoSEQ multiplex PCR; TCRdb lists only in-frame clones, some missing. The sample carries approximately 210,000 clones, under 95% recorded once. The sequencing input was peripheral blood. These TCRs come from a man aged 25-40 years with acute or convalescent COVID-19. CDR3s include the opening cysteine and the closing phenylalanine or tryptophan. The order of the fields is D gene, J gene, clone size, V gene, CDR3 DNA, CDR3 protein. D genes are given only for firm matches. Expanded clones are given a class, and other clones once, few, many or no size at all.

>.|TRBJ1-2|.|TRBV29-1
TGCAGCGTTGCTGTCGGAGCTAACTATGGCTACACCTTC
CSVAVGANYGYTF
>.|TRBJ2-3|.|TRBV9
TGTGCCAGCAGCGCCTCCCCACTAGATACGCAGTATTTT
CASSASPLDTQYF
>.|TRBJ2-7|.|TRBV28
TGTGCCAGCACCCAAGACAGGCAAATACCCCTAGAGCAGTACTTC
CASTQDRQIPLEQYF
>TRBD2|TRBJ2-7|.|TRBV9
TGTGCCAGCAGCGTATTGCCCAGCGGGAGTGCCCACGAGCAGTACTTC
CASSVLPSGSAHEQYF
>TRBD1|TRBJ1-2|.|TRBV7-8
TGTGCCAACCCGAGGACAGGTGCGGGACTCGGAGGCTACACCTTC
CANPRTGAGLGGYTF
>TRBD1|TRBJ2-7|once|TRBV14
TGTGCCAGCAGCCACCCGACAGGGTTGGATCGGCCCTCCTACGAGCAGTACTTC
CASSHPTGLDRPSYEQYF
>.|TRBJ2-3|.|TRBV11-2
TGTGCCAGCAGCTTAGCCCTATCGACAAGCACAGATACGCAGTATTTT
CASSLALSTSTDTQYF
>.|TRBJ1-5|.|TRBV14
TGTGCCAGCAGCCAAGGGCCAGCGGTGGGCAATCAGCCCCAGCATTTT
CASSQGPAVGNQPQHF
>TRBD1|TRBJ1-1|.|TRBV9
TGTGCCAGCAGCGTAGGTCGCACAGGGGCGGAAGCTTTCTTT
CASSVGRTGAEAFF
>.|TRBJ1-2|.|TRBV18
TGTGCCAGCTCACCCGGGACAAAAAAGGGCTACACCTTC
CASSPGTKKGYTF
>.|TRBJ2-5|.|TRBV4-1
TGCGCCAGCAGTCCCGGGTTGGGAGGCCTCCAAGAGACCCAGTACTTC
CASSPGLGGLQETQYF
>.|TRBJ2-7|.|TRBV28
TGTGCCAGCGAAGGACTCTCCTACGAGCAGTACTTC
CASEGLSYEQYF
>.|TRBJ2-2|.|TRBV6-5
TGTGCCAGCATCTTTAGCGTCGGGGAGCTGTTTTTT
CASIFSVGELFF
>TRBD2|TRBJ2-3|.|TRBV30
TGTGCCTGGAGGGCCGGGACTAGCGGGGGGGATACGCAGTATTTT
CAWRAGTSGGDTQYF
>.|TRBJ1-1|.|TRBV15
TGTGCCACCAGCAGAGATCTACGGAACACTGAAGCTTTCTTT
CATSRDLRNTEAFF
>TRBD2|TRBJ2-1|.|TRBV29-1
TGCAGCGTTGAGGGACTAGCGGGAGGGAGTTCCTACAATGAGCAGTTCTTC
CSVEGLAGGSSYNEQFF
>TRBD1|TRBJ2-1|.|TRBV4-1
TGCGCCAGCAGCCAAGGACAGGGGGAATACAATGAGCAGTTCTTC
CASSQGQGEYNEQFF
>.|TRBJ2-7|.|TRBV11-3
TGTGCCAGCAGATACGGCTCCTACGAGCAGTACTTC
CASRYGSYEQYF
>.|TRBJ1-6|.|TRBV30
TGTGCCTGGAGTGTAACGGGTTTCGCATCCCACTTT
CAWSVTGFASHF
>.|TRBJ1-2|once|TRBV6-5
TGTGCCAGCAGTTACTCGGCAGGGTCGGCCCTAAGAGGCTACACCTTC
CASSYSAGSALRGYTF
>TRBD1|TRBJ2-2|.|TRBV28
TGTGCCAGCCGGACAGGGAACACCGGGGAGCTGTTTTTT
CASRTGNTGELFF
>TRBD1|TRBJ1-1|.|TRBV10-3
TGTGCCATCAGAATGATGGACAGGGGTAACACTGAAGCTTTCTTT
CAIRMMDRGNTEAFF